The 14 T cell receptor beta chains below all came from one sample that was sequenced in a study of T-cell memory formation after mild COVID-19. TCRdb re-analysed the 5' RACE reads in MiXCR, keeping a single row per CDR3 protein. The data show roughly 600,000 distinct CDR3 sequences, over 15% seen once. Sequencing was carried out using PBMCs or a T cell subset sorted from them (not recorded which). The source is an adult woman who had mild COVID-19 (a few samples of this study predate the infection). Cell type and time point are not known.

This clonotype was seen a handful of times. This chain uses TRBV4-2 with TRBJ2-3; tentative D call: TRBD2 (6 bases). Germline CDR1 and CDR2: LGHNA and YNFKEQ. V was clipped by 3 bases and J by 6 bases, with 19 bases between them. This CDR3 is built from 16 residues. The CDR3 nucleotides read TGTGCCAGCAGCCAGCTACTCGGGAGCATGGTTGATACGCAGTATTTT. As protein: CASSQLLGSMVDTQYF.

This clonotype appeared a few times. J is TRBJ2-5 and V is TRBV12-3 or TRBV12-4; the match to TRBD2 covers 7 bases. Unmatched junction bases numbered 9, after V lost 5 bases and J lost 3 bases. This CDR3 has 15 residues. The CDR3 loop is CASSGEASGKETQYF. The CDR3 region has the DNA TGTGCCAGCAGTGGCGAGGCTAGCGGAAAAGAGACCCAGTACTTC.

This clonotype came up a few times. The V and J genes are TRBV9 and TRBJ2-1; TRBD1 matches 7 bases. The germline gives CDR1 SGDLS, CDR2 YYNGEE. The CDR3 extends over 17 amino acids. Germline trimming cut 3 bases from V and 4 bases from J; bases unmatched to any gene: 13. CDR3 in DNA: TGTGCCAGCAGCGGGTTACAGGGGAAGGCACGGTACAATGAGCAGTTCTTC. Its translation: CASSGLQGKARYNEQFF.

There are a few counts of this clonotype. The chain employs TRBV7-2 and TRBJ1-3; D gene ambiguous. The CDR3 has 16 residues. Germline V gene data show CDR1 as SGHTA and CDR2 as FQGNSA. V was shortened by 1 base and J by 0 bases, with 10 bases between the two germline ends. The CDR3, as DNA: TGTGCCAGCAGCTTAGGGGGTTTCAGCTCTGGAAACACCATATATTTT. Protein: CASSLGGFSSGNTIYF.

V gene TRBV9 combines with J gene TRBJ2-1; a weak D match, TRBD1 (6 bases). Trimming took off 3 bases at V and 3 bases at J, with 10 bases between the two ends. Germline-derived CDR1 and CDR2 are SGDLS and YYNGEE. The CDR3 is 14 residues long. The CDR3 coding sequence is TGTGCCAGCAGCGCCCGGACAGACTACAATGAGCAGTTCTTC. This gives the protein CASSARTDYNEQFF.

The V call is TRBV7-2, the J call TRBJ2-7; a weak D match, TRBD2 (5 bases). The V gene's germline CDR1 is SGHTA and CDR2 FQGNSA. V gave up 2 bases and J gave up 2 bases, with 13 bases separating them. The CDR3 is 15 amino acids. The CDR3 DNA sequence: TGTGCCAGCAGCTTATTGAGCGGTCCCCCCTACGAGCAGTACTTC. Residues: CASSLLSGPPYEQYF.

This CDR3 reads CASSDFIFGDTQYF. The DNA of the CDR3 is TGCGCCAGCAGTGACTTTATATTTGGAGATACGCAGTATTTT. This chain links TRBV10-2 with TRBJ2-3; unclear D gene. Per the germline V gene, CDR1 is WSHSY and CDR2 is SAAADI. The CDR3 consists of 14 residues. The V and J ends lost 3 bases and 5 bases respectively, with 12 bases between them.

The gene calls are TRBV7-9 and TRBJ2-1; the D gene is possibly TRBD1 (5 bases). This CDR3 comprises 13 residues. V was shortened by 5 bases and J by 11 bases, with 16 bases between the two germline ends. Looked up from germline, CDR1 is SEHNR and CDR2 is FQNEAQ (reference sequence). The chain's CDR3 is CASSPSWGWKQFF. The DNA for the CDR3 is TGTGCCAGCAGCCCTAGTTGGGGCTGGAAGCAGTTCTTC.

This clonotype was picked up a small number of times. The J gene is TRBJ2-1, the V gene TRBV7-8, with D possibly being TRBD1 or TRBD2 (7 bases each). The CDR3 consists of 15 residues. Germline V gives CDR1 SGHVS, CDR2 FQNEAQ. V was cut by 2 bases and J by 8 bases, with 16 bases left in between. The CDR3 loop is CASSLSARGRDEQFF. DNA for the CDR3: TGTGCCAGCAGCTTATCGGCCAGGGGGAGGGATGAGCAGTTCTTC.

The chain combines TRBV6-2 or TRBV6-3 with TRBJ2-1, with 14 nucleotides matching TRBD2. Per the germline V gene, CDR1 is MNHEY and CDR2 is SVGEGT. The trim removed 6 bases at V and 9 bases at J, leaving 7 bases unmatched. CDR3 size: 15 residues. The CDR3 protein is CASSPGLAGVTEQFF. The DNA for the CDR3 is TGTGCCAGCAGCCCGGGACTAGCGGGAGTAACTGAGCAGTTCTTC.

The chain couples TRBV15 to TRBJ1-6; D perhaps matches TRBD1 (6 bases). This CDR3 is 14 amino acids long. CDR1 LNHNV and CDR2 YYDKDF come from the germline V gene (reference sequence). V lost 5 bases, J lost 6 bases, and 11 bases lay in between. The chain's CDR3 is CATSLDRINSPLHF. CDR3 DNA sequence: TGTGCCACCAGCCTCGACAGGATTAATTCACCCCTCCACTTT.

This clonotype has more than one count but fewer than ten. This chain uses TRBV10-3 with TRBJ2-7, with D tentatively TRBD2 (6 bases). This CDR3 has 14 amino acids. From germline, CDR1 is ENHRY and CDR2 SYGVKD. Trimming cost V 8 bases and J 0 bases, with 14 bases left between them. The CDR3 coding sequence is TGTGCCATCGACCCCGGTAGCGGCTCCTACGAGCAGTACTTC. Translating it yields CAIDPGSGSYEQYF.

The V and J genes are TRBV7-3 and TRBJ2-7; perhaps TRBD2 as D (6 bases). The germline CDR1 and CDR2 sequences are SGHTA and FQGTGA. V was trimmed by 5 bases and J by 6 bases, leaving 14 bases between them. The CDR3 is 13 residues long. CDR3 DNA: TGTGCCAGCAGCCCCGGAGGGAGAGGCGAGCAGTACTTC. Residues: CASSPGGRGEQYF.

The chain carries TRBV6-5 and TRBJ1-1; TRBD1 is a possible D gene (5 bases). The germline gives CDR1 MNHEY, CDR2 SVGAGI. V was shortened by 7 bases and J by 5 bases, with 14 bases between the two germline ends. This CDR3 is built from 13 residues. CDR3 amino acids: CASIPGLETEAFF. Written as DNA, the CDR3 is TGTGCCAGCATCCCAGGGCTTGAGACTGAAGCTTTCTTT.